A single T cell receptor beta chain is shown here with its context. The sample is drawn from a study of blood T cell repertoires in COVID-19. Across the whole study: From the United States, Italy and Spain came samples of acute and convalescent COVID-19.

V was shortened by 1 base and J by 1 base, with 6 bases between the two germline ends. Germline V gives CDR1 SGHDT, CDR2 YYEEEE. This CDR3 is built from 14 residues. The data were produced by immunoSEQ multiplex PCR, yet TCRdb's version contains in-frame clones alone and is incomplete. The repertoire has around 370,000 clones, around 87% of them found once; the top ten carry about 6.8%. The origin of this receptor is a man between 18 and 35 years old with active or convalescent COVID-19. The chain is built from TRBV5-6 and TRBJ1-5; no firm D call. Sequenced sample: peripheral blood. CDR3 nucleotides: TGTGCCAGCAGCTTGTTCGGGAGCAATCAGCCCCAGCATTTT. Its protein is CASSLFGSNQPQHF.